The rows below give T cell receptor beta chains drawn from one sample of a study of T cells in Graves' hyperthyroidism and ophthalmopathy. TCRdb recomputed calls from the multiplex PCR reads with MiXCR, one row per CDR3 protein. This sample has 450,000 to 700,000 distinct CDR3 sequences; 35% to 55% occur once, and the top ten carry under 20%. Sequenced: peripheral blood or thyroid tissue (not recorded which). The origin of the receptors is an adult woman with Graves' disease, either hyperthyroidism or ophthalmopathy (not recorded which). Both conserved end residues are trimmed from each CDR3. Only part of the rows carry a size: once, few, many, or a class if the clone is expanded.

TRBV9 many ASSPRGSGSYEQY
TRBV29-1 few SVGPNTGELF
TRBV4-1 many ASSQVAGRSYEQY
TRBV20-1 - SVRQGALETQY
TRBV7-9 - ASIRKRGNTIY
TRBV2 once ASTGEGTGVTEAF
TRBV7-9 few ASSPDSRSAVYGYT
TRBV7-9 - ASSSLSGSDEQF
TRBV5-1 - ATGRGRDTEAF
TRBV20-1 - SARTGGFDQPQH
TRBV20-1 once SARVFQGRDGYT
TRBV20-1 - SARKTVATSNQPQH
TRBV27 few ASSLRGVNSPLH
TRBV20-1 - SAGEPDTEAF
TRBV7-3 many ASSSRTGLTGELF
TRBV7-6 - ASSFGTAYSPLH
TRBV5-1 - ASSLDPFYNEQF
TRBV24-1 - VTSERTGHRPQH
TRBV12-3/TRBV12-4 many ASSLALRDRELF
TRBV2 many ASSERGLTYEQY
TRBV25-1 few ASSAGNEKLF
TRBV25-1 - ASSARLAGGTQQY
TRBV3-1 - ASSPRERTDTQY
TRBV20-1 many SAEPETGGPGELF
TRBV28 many ASSWASDRGRSPLH
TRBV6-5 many ASRDTINELF
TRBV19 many ASSQGPPVLT
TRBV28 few ATLSGAGRNTEAF
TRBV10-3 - AISHDRANYGYT
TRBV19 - DRGLEQY
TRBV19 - ASSIGLDEQY
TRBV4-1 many ASSQASGAKETQY
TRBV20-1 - SALLPGSSYEQY
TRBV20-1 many SATATNGQY
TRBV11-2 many ASSAVSYEQY
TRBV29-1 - SVDRGGLGEAF
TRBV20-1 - SARTRAGDGYT
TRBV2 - ASSEFWQGEYMNTEAF
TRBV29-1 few SLRTGRSGYT
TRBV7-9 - SVEDLRTRGQTQY
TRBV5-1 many ASKMNTEAF
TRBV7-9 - ASSPDSDNYGYT
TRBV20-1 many TGTRGNTEAF
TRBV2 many ASRTGGNYEQY
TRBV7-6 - ASSTGTATHVGANVLT
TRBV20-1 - SARTLPDNEQF